Following are 17 T cell receptor beta chains from one sample sequenced in a study of T cells in Graves' hyperthyroidism and ophthalmopathy. Amplified TCR beta CDR3 regions derived from RNA transcripts. The TCR CDR3 was amplified in a first-round RT-PCR using the HTBI primer set. TCRdb re-called the multiplex PCR reads through MiXCR, storing one row per CDR3 protein. The sample includes roughly 500,000 distinct CDR3 sequences, 46% seen only once; the top ten take under 20%. Input material: peripheral blood or thyroid tissue (not recorded which). Source of these receptors: an adult woman with Graves' disease, either hyperthyroidism or ophthalmopathy (not recorded which).

The chain has TRBV20-1 and TRBJ1-3; 7 bases fit TRBD1. Germline assignment: CDR1 DFQATT and CDR2 SNEGSKA (reference sequence). With 0 bases clipped from V and 3 bases from J, the junction kept 5 bases outside the gene matches. The CDR3 has 15 residues. The CDR3 nucleotides are TGCAGTGCTAGAGAGCAGGGGGGAGTTGGAAACACCATATATTTT. Its translation is CSAREQGGVGNTIYF.

This clonotype appeared many times. J is TRBJ1-1 and V is TRBV12-3 or TRBV12-4, with 7 nucleotides matching TRBD1. The CDR3 is made up of 14 amino acids. The ends lost 4 bases at V and 1 base at J; junction bases unmatched: 3. The CDR3 DNA is TGTGCCAGCAGTTACAACAGGGGGAACACTGAAGCTTTCTTT. Translation: CASSYNRGNTEAFF.

There are many counts of this clonotype. The chain combines TRBV6-5 with TRBJ1-4; no firm D call. V gave up 2 bases and J gave up 5 bases, with 6 bases separating them. Germline CDR1 is MNHEY and CDR2 is SVGAGI. CDR3 size: 13 residues. CDR3: CASSYTRNEKLFF. The CDR3 coding sequence is TGTGCCAGCAGTTACACTCGAAATGAAAAACTGTTTTTT.

The chain is built from TRBV20-1 and TRBJ1-2; D gene ambiguous. This CDR3 spans 15 amino acids. Per the germline V gene, CDR1 is DFQATT and CDR2 is SNEGSKA (reference sequence). Trimming stripped 0 bases from V and 0 bases from J, with 11 bases between. The CDR3 nucleotides read TGCAGTGCTAGAGATTCGGCCAAAGCTAACTATGGCTACACCTTC. Amino acids: CSARDSAKANYGYTF.

This clonotype was counted a few times. The chain uses TRBV28 and TRBJ1-1; D gene unclear. CDR1 MDHEN and CDR2 SYDVKM come from the germline V gene. The CDR3 spans 15 residues. Trimming removed 2 bases from V and 4 bases from J, with 14 bases in between. This chain's CDR3 is CASSLRSGPPTEAFF. The CDR3 nucleotides read TGTGCCAGCAGTTTACGGTCCGGGCCCCCCACTGAAGCTTTCTTT.

The V gene is TRBV2, the J gene TRBJ1-2; TRBD1 is a possible D gene (6 bases). Germline values: CDR1 SNHLY, CDR2 FYNNEI. The V gene lost 6 bases and the J gene lost 10 bases, with 15 bases spanning the gap. The CDR3 sequence is 12 residues long. In DNA form, the CDR3 reads TGTGCCAGCAGGGTGGGGGGCTACGACTACACCTTC. Residues: CASRVGGYDYTF. Based on the CDR3 plus reference TRBV2 and TRBJ1-2, the full variable domain is EPEVTQTPSHQVTQMGQEVILRCVPISNHLYFYWYRQILGQKVEFLVSFYNNEISEKSEIFDDQFSVERPDGSNFTLKIRSTKLEDSAMYFCASRVGGYDYTFGSGTRLTVV.

The V and J genes are TRBV20-1 and TRBJ1-2, with no clear D. The germline CDR1 and CDR2 sequences are DFQATT and SNEGSKA (reference sequence). CDR3 length: 12 amino acids. The CDR3 nucleotides are TGCAGACAAACCCCTCCCTCCTATGGCTACACCTTC. This codes for CRQTPPSYGYTF.

V usage is TRBV5-5 and J usage is TRBJ1-4, with D perhaps matching TRBD1 (5 bases). Trimming took off 1 base at V and 7 bases at J, with 17 bases between the two ends. Germline V gene lookup returns CDR1 SGHKS and CDR2 YYEKEE (reference sequence). This CDR3 has 16 residues. For the CDR3, the DNA is TGTGCCAGCAGCTTGTTAGGGGCTCTAGGCGTTGAAAAACTGTTTTTT. This sequence encodes CASSLLGALGVEKLFF.

This clonotype showed up many times. The chain uses TRBV5-1 and TRBJ1-2; weak D call: TRBD1 (6 bases). Trimming pared 4 bases from V and 4 bases from J, leaving 11 bases between. The CDR3 has 13 residues. The germline V gene has CDR1 SGHRS and CDR2 YFSETQ. The CDR3, as DNA: TGCGCCAGCAGCCTGCAGGGGCTCTATGGCTACACCTTC. Translating gives CASSLQGLYGYTF. The whole variable domain, remainder taken from reference TRBV5-1 and TRBJ1-2, is KAGVTQTPRYLIKTRGQQVTLSCSPISGHRSVSWYQQTPGQGLQFLFEYFSETQRNKGNFPGRFSGRQFSNSRSEMNVSTLELGDSALYLCASSLQGLYGYTFGSGTRLTVV.

The table lists this clonotype with a count of one. V gene TRBV2 combines with J gene TRBJ2-7; TRBD1 matches at 9 bases. The trim removed 6 bases at V and 5 bases at J, leaving 5 bases unmatched. This CDR3 contains 13 residues. Germline CDR1 reads SNHLY; CDR2 reads FYNNEI. In DNA, the CDR3 is TGTGCCAGCAGGGGGACAGGGACTAACGAGCAGTACTTC. Residues: CASRGTGTNEQYF.

V and J are TRBV10-3 and TRBJ2-7; 10 bases are shared with TRBD2. The better agreement between TRBJ2-1 and the DNA end casts doubt on the J call. Germline V lookup: CDR1 ENHRY, CDR2 SYGVKD. CDR3 length: 14 amino acids. The CDR3 bases are TGTGCCATCAGTTCGACTAGCGGGTACAATGAGCAGTTCTTC. Translated, it gives CAISSTSGYNEQFF.

This clonotype showed up just a few times. Since no conserved phenylalanine or tryptophan closes the CDR3, a read error is the likely cause. The limits of the CDR3 on the DNA are not certain, so only TCRdb's listed CDR3 is given. The chain has TRBV12-3 or TRBV12-4 and TRBJ1-3. 11 amino acids form the CDR3, both terminal residues included. CDR3: CASSPGPDRSA.

This clonotype turned up a few times. A clone one base away is much larger, so this may be a read error. The rearrangement uses TRBV7-9 and TRBJ2-2; D is unclear. The CDR3 consists of 12 residues. Looked up from germline, CDR1 is SEHNR and CDR2 is FQNEAQ (reference sequence). The chain's CDR3 is CVSIVNTGELFF. The CDR3 DNA sequence: TGTGTCAGCATCGTGAACACCGGGGAGCTGTTTTTT. The variable domain in full, completed from reference TRBV7-9 and TRBJ2-2, reads DTGVSQNPRHKITKRGQNVTFRCDPISEHNRLYWYRQTLGQGPEFLTYFQNEAQLEKSRLLSDRFSAERPKGSFSTLEIQRTEQGDSAMYLCVSIVNTGELFFGEGSRLTVL.

This clonotype was counted many times. The chain carries TRBV7-8 and TRBJ2-2; D possibly corresponds to TRBD2 (6 bases). The CDR3 extends over 13 amino acids. The germline V and J ends were trimmed by 5 bases and 11 bases, with 15 bases remaining between them. Per germline, CDR1 SGHVS and CDR2 FQNEAQ. The chain's CDR3 is CASSHGAGPELFF. As DNA, the CDR3 is TGTGCCAGCAGCCATGGTGCGGGGCCAGAGCTGTTTTTT. The full variable domain, completed using reference TRBV7-8 and TRBJ2-2, is GAGVSQSPRYKVAKRGQDVALRCDPISGHVSLFWYQQALGQGPEFLTYFQNEAQLDKSGLPSDRFFAERPEGSVSTLKIQRTQQEDSAVYLCASSHGAGPELFFGEGSRLTVL.

In its sample, this clonotype was seen many times. This chain links TRBV29-1 with TRBJ2-7; possible D gene TRBD1, 5 bases. Trimming took off 4 bases at V and 0 bases at J, with 7 bases between the two ends. Germline V gives CDR1 SQVTM, CDR2 ANQGSEA. The CDR3 covers 12 residues. The CDR3 spells CSVGQSSYEQYF. DNA for the CDR3: TGCAGCGTTGGACAGAGCTCCTACGAGCAGTACTTC.

As concerns this clonotype: One end of the junction varies from germline; a read error may be responsible. This chain uses TRBV29-1 with TRBJ1-1, with 8 positions matching TRBD1. The CDR3 has 14 amino acids. Germline CDR1 is SQVTM and CDR2 is ANQGSEA. The CDR3 DNA reads as TGCAACGTTATTCGGACAGGGAAGAACACTGAAGCTTTCTTT. It translates to CNVIRTGKNTEAFF.

Turning to this clonotype: At one boundary the junction diverges from the germline segment, which might be a read error. The chain couples TRBV2 to TRBJ2-5; D gene uncertain. The CDR3 is made up of 12 amino acids. In germline, CDR1 is SNHLY, CDR2 FYNNEI. The CDR3 DNA follows: TGTGCCAGCAGGGAAGTACAAGAGACCCAGTACTTC. Translation gives CASREVQETQYF. Supplemented by reference TRBV2 and TRBJ2-5, the full variable domain reads EPEVTQTPSHQVTQMGQEVILRCVPISNHLYFYWYRQILGQKVEFLVSFYNNEISEKSEIFDDQFSVERPDGSNFTLKIRSTKLEDSAMYFCASREVQETQYFGPGTRLLVL.